This T cell receptor beta chain was sequenced during a study of beta chain features in type 1 diabetes. Notes on the study in general: In all four CD4+ subsets, TCRB CDR3 length was significantly, moderately reduced in type 1 diabetes.

The study reverse transcribed the entire isolated RNA, so it sequenced expressed TCRB transcripts. Measured with immunoSEQ multiplex PCR; TCRdb has only the in-frame clones, and not every one. The sample holds 350,000 to 400,000 clones; roughly 12% are singletons and the top ten take 0.0095% to 0.011%. Turning to this clone: The antigen is not known.

Germline V gene sequence: CDR1 SGHTA, CDR2 FQGNSA. V trimming: 3 bases; J trimming: 9 bases; junction bases outside the gene matches: 8. The CDR3 runs to 15 residues. The V call is TRBV7-2, the J call TRBJ1-6; 7 positions agree with TRBD1. This receptor was obtained from a woman younger than 30 with type 1 diabetes. The specimen was naive CD4+ T cells from blood. The CDR3 DNA reads TGTGCCAGCAGCTTGATGCAGGGGGGAAGTTCACCCCTCCACTTT. Translating it yields CASSLMQGGSSPLHF.